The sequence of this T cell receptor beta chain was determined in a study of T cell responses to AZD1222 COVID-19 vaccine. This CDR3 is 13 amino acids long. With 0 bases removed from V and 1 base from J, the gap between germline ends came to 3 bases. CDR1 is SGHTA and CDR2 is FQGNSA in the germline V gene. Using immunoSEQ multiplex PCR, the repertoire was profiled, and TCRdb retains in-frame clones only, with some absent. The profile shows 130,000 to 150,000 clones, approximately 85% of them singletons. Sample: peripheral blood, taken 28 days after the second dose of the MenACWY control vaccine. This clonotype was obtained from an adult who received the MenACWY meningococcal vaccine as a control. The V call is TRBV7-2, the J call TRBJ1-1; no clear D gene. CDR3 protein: CASSLAGNTEAFF. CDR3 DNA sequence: TGTGCCAGCAGCTTAGCAGGGAACACTGAAGCTTTCTTT.